This is a list of T cell receptor beta chains from one sample in a study of T cell responses to AZD1222 COVID-19 vaccine. Assay: immunoSEQ multiplex PCR; the TCRdb copy retains only in-frame clones and omits some. Here the sample spans just under 90,000 clones, around nine tenths being singletons. Sequences were derived from peripheral blood, sampled on day 0 of MenACWY control vaccination. The receptors originated from an adult in good health. Each CDR3 is given without its conserved first and last residue.

cdr3_aa: ASSEQGLEGGQPQH
j_call: TRBJ1-5
v_call: TRBV6-1

cdr3_aa: ASTDPNTEAF
j_call: TRBJ1-1
v_call: TRBV3-1/TRBV3-2

cdr3_aa: ASSPTGLMGGYT
j_call: TRBJ1-2
v_call: TRBV5-6

cdr3_aa: ASNYAGPGNTEAF
j_call: TRBJ1-1
v_call: TRBV6-5

cdr3_aa: ASSLGARGNTEAF
j_call: TRBJ1-1
v_call: TRBV7-6

cdr3_aa: ASSEGGATDTQY
j_call: TRBJ2-3
v_call: TRBV6-4

cdr3_aa: ASSRQGYSSYEQY
j_call: TRBJ2-7
v_call: TRBV7-9

cdr3_aa: ASSDRGQGWNSPLH
j_call: TRBJ1-6
v_call: TRBV6-1

cdr3_aa: ASSLLGNTIY
j_call: TRBJ1-3
v_call: TRBV7-9

cdr3_aa: ASRRGGWDTEAF
j_call: TRBJ1-1
v_call: TRBV19

cdr3_aa: SARADEKLF
j_call: TRBJ1-4
v_call: TRBV20-1

cdr3_aa: ASSKPGGTYEQY
j_call: TRBJ2-7
v_call: TRBV3-1/TRBV3-2

cdr3_aa: ASSSGTGVSSNQPQH
j_call: TRBJ1-5
v_call: TRBV28

cdr3_aa: ASSQAPAPNYGYT
j_call: TRBJ1-2
v_call: TRBV4-2

cdr3_aa: ASSSDTQY
j_call: TRBJ2-3
v_call: TRBV21-1

cdr3_aa: ASSQREGETQY
j_call: TRBJ2-5
v_call: TRBV3-1/TRBV3-2

cdr3_aa: ASSLSATNTEAF
j_call: TRBJ1-1
v_call: TRBV11-2

cdr3_aa: ASSGRGYTEAF
j_call: TRBJ1-1
v_call: TRBV2

cdr3_aa: ASSLVPGDAEKLF
j_call: TRBJ1-4
v_call: TRBV5-1

cdr3_aa: ASSAGTANYGYT
j_call: TRBJ1-2
v_call: TRBV5-1

cdr3_aa: AGSPGLAGGQTQY
j_call: TRBJ2-5
v_call: TRBV7-3

cdr3_aa: ASSPSTYGYT
j_call: TRBJ1-2
v_call: TRBV7-2

cdr3_aa: ASSQQGQSTGELF
j_call: TRBJ2-2
v_call: TRBV7-8

cdr3_aa: ASSWTGQGALYGYT
j_call: TRBJ1-2
v_call: TRBV7-9

cdr3_aa: ASSLVAASSYEQY
j_call: TRBJ2-7
v_call: TRBV5-1

cdr3_aa: ASSQWRGGRNEQF
j_call: TRBJ2-1
v_call: TRBV23-1

cdr3_aa: AWSVNRQGNGYT
j_call: TRBJ1-2
v_call: TRBV30

cdr3_aa: SANTDTQY
j_call: TRBJ2-3
v_call: TRBV20-1

cdr3_aa: ASTQTLGEQF
j_call: TRBJ2-1
v_call: TRBV6-5

cdr3_aa: ASSPSGTDTQY
j_call: TRBJ2-3
v_call: TRBV18

cdr3_aa: ASSTGLSGTEAF
j_call: TRBJ1-1
v_call: TRBV5-6

cdr3_aa: ASSPRTSGGTYEQY
j_call: TRBJ2-7
v_call: TRBV19

cdr3_aa: SAGYSPLH
j_call: TRBJ1-6
v_call: TRBV29-1

cdr3_aa: ASNPLGGNSYEQY
j_call: TRBJ2-7
v_call: TRBV27

cdr3_aa: ASSLASGGRGNTGELF
j_call: TRBJ2-2
v_call: TRBV5-1

cdr3_aa: ASSFRNLPEAF
j_call: TRBJ1-1
v_call: TRBV13

cdr3_aa: ASSLTVSPLH
j_call: TRBJ1-6
v_call: TRBV11-2

cdr3_aa: ASGVGADITDTQY
j_call: TRBJ2-3
v_call: TRBV6-5

cdr3_aa: ASSDLLAGISYEQY
j_call: TRBJ2-7
v_call: TRBV6-1

cdr3_aa: ASSLGVSENEKLF
j_call: TRBJ1-4
v_call: TRBV5-5

cdr3_aa: ANRDEQY
j_call: TRBJ2-7
v_call: TRBV21-1

cdr3_aa: ASSLDDRRNSPLH
j_call: TRBJ1-6
v_call: TRBV7-9

cdr3_aa: ASSSGGAGYT
j_call: TRBJ1-2
v_call: TRBV11-2

cdr3_aa: ASSQVPDTDTQY
j_call: TRBJ2-3
v_call: TRBV3-1/TRBV3-2

cdr3_aa: ASSPDKTGGFGYT
j_call: TRBJ1-2
v_call: TRBV18

cdr3_aa: ASSINGQNQPQH
j_call: TRBJ1-5
v_call: TRBV19

cdr3_aa: ASSIVGQTYEQY
j_call: TRBJ2-7
v_call: TRBV19

cdr3_aa: ASSPRGGGYNEQF
j_call: TRBJ2-1
v_call: TRBV18

cdr3_aa: SAAESAAYEQY
j_call: TRBJ2-7
v_call: TRBV29-1

cdr3_aa: ASALGDYGYT
j_call: TRBJ1-2
v_call: TRBV12-5

cdr3_aa: ASSLDRGGVSYEQY
j_call: TRBJ2-7
v_call: TRBV7-9

cdr3_aa: ASGLITAYNEQF
j_call: TRBJ2-1
v_call: TRBV12-5

cdr3_aa: ASRADGRTIQY
j_call: TRBJ2-4
v_call: TRBV2

cdr3_aa: AWSKDSYEQY
j_call: TRBJ2-7
v_call: TRBV30

cdr3_aa: ASSYSRRGADTEAF
j_call: TRBJ1-1
v_call: TRBV6-5

cdr3_aa: AWARRALGNYEQF
j_call: TRBJ2-1
v_call: TRBV30

cdr3_aa: ASRLYRESPLH
j_call: TRBJ1-6
v_call: TRBV12-3/TRBV12-4